The present T cell receptor beta chain was sequenced within a study of blood T cell repertoires in COVID-19 (dated by TCRdb to 2018 to 2020). Some background on the complete study: Samples covering the acute and convalescent phases of COVID-19 were provided by collaborators in the United States, Italy and Spain. The material from the prospective study consisted of cDNA or gDNA derived from T cells, B-cell-depleted T cells, or PBMCs. The dataset comprised deeply sampled blood TCRbeta repertoires from subjects exposed to, actively infected with, or recovered from COVID-19. The repertoires were released in a freely available public database meant as a resource for research on the immune response to SARS-CoV-2. Samples were obtained from the ongoing ImmuneRACE study (first 160 participants) and from 1,254 subjects provided by 6 global collaborators. A de-identified subject ID, COVID-19 status, age in years and sex were almost always included in the sample metadata. Where available, HLA class I and class II types were taken from metadata supplied by the sample provider and were not determined by assay-based typing.

From cysteine to phenylalanine, the CDR3 is 18 amino acids long. The CDR3 DNA has 54 bases and is translated from base 1. Looking up the germline V gene (reference sequence) yields CDR1 LGHDT and CDR2 YNNKEL. The germline V end is reduced by 4 bases and the J end by 1 base; junction bases left unmatched: 10. Each collaborating institution followed its own protocols to collect whole blood in K2EDTA tubes. For TCRbeta analysis, collaborators shipped samples as frozen whole blood, isolated PBMCs, or DNA extracted from either of those sample types. TCRbeta CDR3 regions were amplified from genomic DNA using the immunoSEQ Assay, a bias-controlled multiplex PCR. In the authors' own workflow: The number of nucleated cells in each sample was estimated from the amplification of reference gene primers within the assay. Sequence reads were collapsed and filtered to measure the absolute abundance of every unique TCRbeta CDR3 rearrangement. Productive Simpson clonality was computed per sample as the square root of Simpson's diversity index over productive rearrangements. Entries here come from immuneACCESS through TCRdb and include only in-frame sequences with V and J called. Some clones fail to appear in such tables; in the studies checked, an unresolved V gene covers under half of the shortfall, and the cause of the remainder is unknown. V and J calls plus clone size are reproduced from that table; the DNA served to infer D and trimming. Present in this sample are approximately 150,000 clones, approximately 84% of which were seen just once. The ten biggest clones cover 4.5% to 5.5% of the sample.

Summary of the overall study and its limitations: The quantity of clinical and demographic metadata differed by source and by participant and was supplied without curation.

A note on this clone: Its antigen is unknown. The sample holds no much larger clone one base away, and base qualities are not on file.

This clonotype was obtained from a human donor in a cohort sampled during active COVID-19. This chain is built from TRBV3-1 (or the pseudogene TRBV3-2) and TRBJ2-2, with 9 junctional bases fitting TRBD2. The specimen sequenced was peripheral blood. The DNA sequence is given as TGTGCCAGCAGCCTAAGACTAGCGGAGCACCTGAACACCGGGGAGCTGTTTTTT. It specifies CASSLRLAEHLNTGELFF.